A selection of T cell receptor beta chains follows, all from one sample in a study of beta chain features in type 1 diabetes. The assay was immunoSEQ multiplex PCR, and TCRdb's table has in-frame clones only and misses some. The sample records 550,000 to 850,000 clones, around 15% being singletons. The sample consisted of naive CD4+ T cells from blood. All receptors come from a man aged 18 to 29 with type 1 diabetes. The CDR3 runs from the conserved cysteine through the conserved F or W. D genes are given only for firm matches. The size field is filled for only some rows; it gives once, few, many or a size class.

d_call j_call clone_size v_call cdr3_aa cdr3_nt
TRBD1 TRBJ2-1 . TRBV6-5 CASTSLTGPYNEQFF TGTGCCAGCACCTCCTTGACAGGGCCCTACAATGAGCAGTTCTTC
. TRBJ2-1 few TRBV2 CASRAGQLYNEQFF TGTGCCAGCAGGGCGGGACAGCTATACAATGAGCAGTTCTTC
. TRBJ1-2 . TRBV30 CAWSAGSGYTF TGTGCCTGGAGCGCGGGATCTGGCTACACCTTC
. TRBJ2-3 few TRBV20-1 CSAMVTSSYF TGCAGTGCTATGGTAACTAGTTCGTATTTT
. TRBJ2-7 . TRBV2 CATVGPYEQYF TGTGCCACCGTGGGGCCGTACGAGCAGTACTTC
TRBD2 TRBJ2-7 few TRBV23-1 CASSQFRPSGAKHDYEQYF TGCGCCAGCAGTCAATTCAGGCCCAGCGGGGCGAAACATGACTACGAGCAGTACTTC
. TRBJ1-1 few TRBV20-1 CSASITLTFF TGCAGTGCTAGTATTACCCTGACTTTCTTT
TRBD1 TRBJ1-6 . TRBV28 CASSSTGGNSPLHF TGTGCCAGCAGTTCTACAGGGGGTAATTCACCCCTCCACTTT
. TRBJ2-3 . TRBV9 CASSSPAGLTDTQYF TGTGCCAGCAGCTCCCCAGCGGGCCTCACAGATACGCAGTATTTT
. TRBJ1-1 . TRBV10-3 CAISDSGGTEAFF TGTGCCATCAGTGATTCCGGGGGGACTGAAGCTTTCTTT
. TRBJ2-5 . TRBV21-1 CASSKAGGSGDRQETQYF TGTGCCAGCAGCAAAGCTGGGGGTAGCGGGGACCGGCAGGAGACCCAGTACTTC
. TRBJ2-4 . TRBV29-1 CSVEEVRIAKNIQYF TGCAGCGTTGAGGAGGTCCGAATAGCCAAAAACATTCAGTACTTC
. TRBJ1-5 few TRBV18 CASSPPGPNQPQHF TGTGCCAGCTCACCACCGGGGCCGAATCAGCCCCAGCATTTT
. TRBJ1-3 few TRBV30 CAWSWSSGNTIYF TGTGCCTGGAGTTGGAGCTCTGGAAACACCATATATTTT
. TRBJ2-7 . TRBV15 CATSRSVGIEDEQYF TGTGCCACCAGCCGTAGTGTGGGGATTGAGGACGAGCAGTACTTC
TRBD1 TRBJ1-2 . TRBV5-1 CASSPVGQFSYYGYTF TGCGCCAGCAGCCCGGTGGGACAGTTCTCTTACTATGGCTACACCTTC
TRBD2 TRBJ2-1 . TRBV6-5 CASSYAAGGRYEQFF TGTGCCAGCAGTTACGCGGCGGGGGGGCGATATGAGCAGTTCTTC
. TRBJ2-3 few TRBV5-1 CASSLGGSTDTQYF TGCGCCAGCAGCTTGGGGGGGAGCACAGATACGCAGTATTTT
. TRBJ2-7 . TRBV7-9 CASSLDAGYYEQYF TGTGCCAGCAGCTTAGACGCGGGGTACTACGAGCAGTACTTC
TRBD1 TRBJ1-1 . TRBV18 CASSRGTGVVNTEAFF TGTGCCAGCTCACGTGGGACAGGGGTAGTTAACACTGAAGCTTTCTTT
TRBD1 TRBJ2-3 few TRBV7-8 CASSLGQGRTDTQYF TGTGCCAGCAGCCTAGGACAGGGGCGGACAGATACGCAGTATTTT
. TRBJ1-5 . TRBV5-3 CARSLDTSSFSNQPQHF TGTGCCAGAAGCTTGGACACAAGCTCCTTTAGCAATCAGCCCCAGCATTTT
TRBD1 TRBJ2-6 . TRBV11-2 CASSVDRMYEANVLTF TGTGCCAGCAGCGTGGACAGGATGTATGAGGCCAACGTCCTGACTTTC
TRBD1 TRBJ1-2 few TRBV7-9 CASGGQGVVYYGYTF TGTGCCAGCGGCGGACAGGGGGTAGTCTACTATGGCTACACCTTC
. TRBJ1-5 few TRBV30 CAWSGNSNQPQHF TGTGCCTGGTCGGGGAATAGCAATCAGCCCCAGCATTTT
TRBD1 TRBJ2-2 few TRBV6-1 CASRRGTGPGELFF TGTGCCAGCAGACGCGGGACAGGGCCCGGGGAGCTGTTTTTT
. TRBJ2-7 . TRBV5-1 CASSLALGRAAEQYF TGCGCCAGCAGCTTGGCTCTTGGAAGGGCAGCCGAGCAGTACTTC